Detailed here is one T cell receptor beta chain. The data were obtained in a study of blood T cell repertoires in COVID-19. Across the study: There were acute and convalescent COVID-19 samples, and they came from the United States, Italy and Spain. T cells, B-cell-depleted T cells, or PBMCs supplied cDNA or gDNA.

Per the authors' pipeline: The assay estimated nucleated cells by amplifying reference gene primers. The repertoire was sequenced with immunoSEQ multiplex PCR; TCRdb's copy has only in-frame clones and lacks some. V and J calls and clone size are those listed in that table; D and trimming were worked out from the DNA. The sample has around 60,000 clones; about 76% are singletons. Material: peripheral blood. This clonotype was obtained from a human donor in a cohort sampled during active COVID-19.

The chain's CDR3 is CASSLDRGRDGYTF. The CDR3 DNA sequence: TGCGCCAGCAGCTTGGACAGGGGAAGGGATGGCTACACCTTC. The V and J genes are TRBV5-1 and TRBJ1-2; TRBD1 matches 7 bases. The CDR3 contains 14 residues. Germline values: CDR1 SGHRS, CDR2 YFSETQ. After removal of 0 bases from V and 6 bases from J, the junction contained 5 bases not matched to a gene.